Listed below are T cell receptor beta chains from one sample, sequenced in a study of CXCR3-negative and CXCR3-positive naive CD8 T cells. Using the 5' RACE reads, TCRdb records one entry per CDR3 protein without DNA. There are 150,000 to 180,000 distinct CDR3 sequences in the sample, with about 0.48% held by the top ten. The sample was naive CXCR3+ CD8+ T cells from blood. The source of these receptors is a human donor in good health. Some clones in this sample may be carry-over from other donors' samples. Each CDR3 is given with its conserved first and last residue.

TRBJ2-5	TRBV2	CASSETDKMGETQYF
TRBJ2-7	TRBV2	CASSVLAGEPYEQYF
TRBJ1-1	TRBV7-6	CASSLVGREANTEAFF
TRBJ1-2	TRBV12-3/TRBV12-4	CASSPSGAAYGYTF
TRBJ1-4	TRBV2	CASTLESFLFF
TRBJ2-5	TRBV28	CASSPRPRDREETQYF
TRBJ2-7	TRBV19	CASSQGQMAYEQYF
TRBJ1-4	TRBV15	CATSRGDRSSEKLFF
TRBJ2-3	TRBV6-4	CASSEGRGGRDTQYF
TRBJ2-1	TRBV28	CASSLLIGQGYDEQFF
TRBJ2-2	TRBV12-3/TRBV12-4	CASSDNRARTGELFF
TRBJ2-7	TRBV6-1	CASSPSGSYEQYF
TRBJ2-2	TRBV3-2	CASSQALQTYPTGELFF
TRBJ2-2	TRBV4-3	CASSQALVDTGELFF
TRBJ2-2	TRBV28	CASSLRTSGRRANTGELFF
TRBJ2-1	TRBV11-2	CASSLVGGTFNEQFF
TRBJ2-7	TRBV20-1	CSANGGGGVEMVEQYF
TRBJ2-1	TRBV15	CATSRDYGGGYNEQFF
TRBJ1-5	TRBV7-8	CASSLDSGGSNQPQHF
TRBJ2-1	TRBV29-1	CSVEDLRAGGDNEQFF
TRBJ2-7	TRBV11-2	CASSMGAGDEYF
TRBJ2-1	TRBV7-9	CASTNLLDRAFF
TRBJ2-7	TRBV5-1	CASSLDLAVVYEQYF
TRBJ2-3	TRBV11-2	CASSLDRDEDTQYF
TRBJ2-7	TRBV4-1	CASRLRDRGLDEQYF
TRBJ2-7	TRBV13	CASRAGGDLSYEQYF
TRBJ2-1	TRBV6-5	CASSHPAGAYNEQFF
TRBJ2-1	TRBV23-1	CASSQSRALSYNEQFF
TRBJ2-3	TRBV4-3	CASSQESRLAGYTDTQYF
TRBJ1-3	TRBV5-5	CASSPGGSSGNTIYF
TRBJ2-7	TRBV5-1	CASRFSGYYEQYF
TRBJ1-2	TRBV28	CASSLPPGAGGYTF
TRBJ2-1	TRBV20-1	CSALAASRNEQFF
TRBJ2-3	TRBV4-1	CASSRTTLSTDTQYF
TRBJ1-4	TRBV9	CASSVTGATNEKLFF
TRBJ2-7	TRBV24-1	CATSDRFRHEQYF